A selection of T cell receptor beta chains follows, all from one sample in a study of T-cell reconstitution after alpha-beta-depleted transplantation in children. TCRdb reprocessed the PCR reads with MiXCR, giving one entry per CDR3 protein. Seen here are about 200,000 distinct CDR3 sequences, under 8.5% observed once, and the top ten hold around 5%. Sequencing used PBMCs, obtained before TCRalphabeta/CD19-depleted stem cell transplant. These receptors all stem from a boy aged 2 to 9 with acute lymphoblastic leukemia, due to receive a stem cell transplant. The CDR3 runs from the conserved cysteine through the conserved F or W. The D gene is left open where the match is weak.

d_gene,j_gene,v_gene,CDR3aa
NA,TRBJ2-7,TRBV14,CASSQDYYNYEQYF
NA,TRBJ1-1,TRBV6-5,CASRTRTELGAFF
TRBD2,TRBJ2-5,TRBV27,CASSLIPTSGGAGETQYF
NA,TRBJ2-7,TRBV28,CASSPLLTGAYEQYF
NA,TRBJ1-6,TRBV10-2,CASSEYRVPANSPLHF
TRBD1,TRBJ2-1,TRBV29-1,CSVDRGPDEQFF
NA,TRBJ2-5,TRBV5-6,CASSLVGAQETQYF
NA,TRBJ2-3,TRBV4-2,CAISHNTDTQYF
NA,TRBJ1-4,TRBV28,CASSWVNEKLFF
TRBD1,TRBJ2-3,TRBV3-1,CASSQEWARGRTDTQYF
NA,TRBJ1-2,TRBV28,CASSSSRGDGYTF
NA,TRBJ1-1,TRBV28,CASWGVNTEAFF
NA,TRBJ1-1,TRBV5-5,CASIPPVRGNTEAFF
TRBD2,TRBJ2-7,TRBV2,CASSDPAGDSYEQYF
NA,TRBJ2-7,TRBV6-5,CASRGPFYEQYF
TRBD2,TRBJ2-7,TRBV28,CASSFYLAGVRAHEQYF
TRBD2,TRBJ2-4,TRBV6-2/TRBV6-3,CASRRPGLENIQYF
TRBD2,TRBJ2-5,TRBV5-1,CASSVGLAGGGQETQYF
TRBD1,TRBJ2-2,TRBV10-2,CASSRTGGLGTGELFF
NA,TRBJ2-2,TRBV5-1,CASRWEGVSTGELFF
TRBD1,TRBJ2-1,TRBV7-3,CASSLMGQGVRNEQFF
TRBD1,TRBJ1-2,TRBV20-1,CSARDRDRGGGYTF
TRBD1,TRBJ1-2,TRBV7-9,CGASIDRVGGYTF
NA,TRBJ2-5,TRBV7-9,CASSQSGYQETQYF
TRBD1,TRBJ2-3,TRBV29-1,CSVEQGATTDTQYF
NA,TRBJ2-7,TRBV5-5,CASSPLPIDTYEQYF
NA,TRBJ2-1,TRBV7-2,CASSLADNNEQFF
NA,TRBJ1-1,TRBV3-1,CASSQGSYSPNTEAFF
TRBD1,TRBJ2-5,TRBV5-4,CAMGLGTGVETQYF
NA,TRBJ2-1,TRBV18,CASSPRDNGDEQFF
NA,TRBJ2-7,TRBV7-2,CASSGTRGAEQYF
NA,TRBJ1-1,TRBV29-1,CSGGARGRVAFF
NA,TRBJ2-7,TRBV5-1,CASSLSGRDYEQYF
NA,TRBJ1-1,TRBV30,CAWSGVTTEAFF
TRBD2,TRBJ2-7,TRBV6-5,CASSFFGTSGSEGYEQYF
NA,TRBJ2-5,TRBV5-5,CASTPWGEYQETQYF
NA,TRBJ1-3,TRBV7-9,CASSSPFAVSSGNTIYF
NA,TRBJ2-1,TRBV6-2/TRBV6-3,CASSSDTLGSSYNEQFF
TRBD2,TRBJ2-2,TRBV7-2,CASGGLFTTTGELFF
NA,TRBJ1-5,TRBV27,CASSLLGPHQPQHF
NA,TRBJ2-7,TRBV6-5,CASSYSSSGQAAWEQYF
NA,TRBJ1-5,TRBV29-1,CSVGAVDQPQHF
NA,TRBJ2-1,TRBV27,CASSYPAAAGSYNEQFF
NA,TRBJ2-3,TRBV2,CASSEFDSTDTQYF
NA,TRBJ1-6,TRBV11-2,CASSPRVSDSPLHF
TRBD2,TRBJ2-1,TRBV3-1,CASSQGTSGDNEQFF
NA,TRBJ2-1,TRBV6-2/TRBV6-3,CASTVAREQFF
NA,TRBJ1-1,TRBV28,CASRERSTEAFF
NA,TRBJ2-4,TRBV29-1,CSAGVVSDIQYF
NA,TRBJ1-4,TRBV25-1,CASSDLGQNEKLFF
NA,TRBJ2-7,TRBV21-1,CASSKPGDRPFEQYF
TRBD2,TRBJ2-5,TRBV20-1,CSASGLAGESETQYF
TRBD2,TRBJ2-4,TRBV7-8,CASSWVETAGGPRDKNIQYF
TRBD2,TRBJ2-2,TRBV12-3/TRBV12-4,CASGQGGAGELFF
TRBD1,TRBJ1-4,TRBV12-3/TRBV12-4,CASSRQGDEKLFF
TRBD1,TRBJ1-2,TRBV12-3/TRBV12-4,CASSTGTGYGYTF
NA,TRBJ2-7,TRBV30,CAWKVRTYEQYF
NA,TRBJ2-7,TRBV20-1,CSASSLPGDIYEQYF
TRBD2,TRBJ2-7,TRBV7-9,CASSREARAAPYEQYF